The sequence of this TCR beta chain was determined in a study of blood T cell repertoires in COVID-19. Study in general: Researchers got acute and convalescent COVID-19 samples from the United States, Italy and Spain. Sources were T cells, B-cell-depleted T cells, or PBMCs; the material itself was cDNA or gDNA.

Original processing methods: Estimates of nucleated cell counts were drawn from the amplification of reference gene primers. Data came from immunoSEQ multiplex PCR; TCRdb stores just in-frame clones and leaves some out. The D gene and trimming were derived from the DNA, and the V and J assignments and clone size from that table. The sample has roughly 120,000 clones, around 85% seen once; the top ten hold 3% to 5%. This clone appeared a single time. Input material: peripheral blood. This clonotype was sampled from a man aged 55 to 70 with acute or convalescent COVID-19.

The CDR3 bases are TGTGCCAGCAGTTCCCCCGGAGGGCCCACGGTTGGGAATGAGCAGTTCTTC. This gives the protein CASSSPGGPTVGNEQFF. The gene calls are TRBV27 and TRBJ2-1; D may be TRBD2 (6 bases). V lost 4 bases and J 7 bases, leaving 23 bases between the germline ends. In germline, CDR1 is MNHEY, CDR2 SMNVEV (reference sequence). The CDR3 runs 17 residues.